This TCR beta chain was sequenced for a study of blood T cell repertoires in COVID-19. Study as a whole: In each case, the material was cDNA or gDNA derived from T cells, B-cell-depleted T cells, or PBMCs.

The CDR3 extends over 18 amino acids. The germline V gene encodes CDR1 SGHRS and CDR2 YFSETQ. V lost 4 bases to trimming and J lost 7 bases; unmatched junction nucleotides: 16. This clone has only one observation. Enrollment of patients from Seattle took place during active infection, with longitudinal follow-up. Produced via immunoSEQ multiplex PCR; TCRdb's table is partial and in-frame only. The sample yields roughly 150,000 clones, around 84% seen once. The chain joins TRBV5-1 to TRBJ2-2; TRBD1 aligns across 10 bases. The sequencing sample was made of peripheral blood. This clonotype was sampled from a woman aged 55-75 years with COVID-19, enrolled during active disease. CDR3 amino acids: CASSRLTGTGERGGELFF. Here the CDR3 DNA reads TGCGCCAGCAGCAGGCTGACTGGGACAGGGGAACGTGGCGGGGAGCTGTTTTTT.